This TCR beta chain is drawn from a study of blood T cell repertoires in COVID-19. The overall study: COVID-19 samples, acute and convalescent, were from the United States, Italy and Spain. Sample material is recorded as cDNA or gDNA derived from T cells, B-cell-depleted T cells, or PBMCs.

Patients of the Seattle cohort, enrolled during active infection, were followed longitudinally. This clone occurred once. The CDR3 runs to 16 residues. Germline CDR1 reads SGHAT; CDR2 reads FQNNGV. The ends were cut back, 3 bases at V and 1 base at J, with 15 bases in the middle. Methods used by the authors: Reference gene primer amplification yielded estimated nucleated cell counts. The repertoire was sequenced with immunoSEQ multiplex PCR; TCRdb's copy has only in-frame clones and lacks some. The V and J calls and the clone size are those of that table, but D and trimming were determined from the DNA. Of fewer than 600,000 clones listed, 89% are singletons.

The sample comprised peripheral blood. The V call is TRBV11-2, the J call TRBJ1-1, with D tentatively TRBD1 (6 bases). The receptor's source is a man in his late teens or twenties with COVID-19, enrolled during active disease. DNA of the CDR3: TGTGCCAGCAGCTTTTGGGGGCCGGAATGGAACACTGAAGCTTTCTTT. Amino acids: CASSFWGPEWNTEAFF.